This TCR beta chain was identified in a study of human T cells and chemical hapten exposure. Overall study: Mainly, slight library volume differences in the pool made TCR yields vary.

With respect to this clonotype: Its matching antigen is unknown. The junction differs from germline at one of its ends, possibly a read error.

From germline, CDR1 is SGHTA and CDR2 FQGNSA. The CDR3 spans 14 residues. The library tagged each cDNA molecule with unique molecular identifiers. Original analysis: Sample-level TCR yields exhibited a median of about 91,000, with a range of about 20,000 to 690,600. MiXCR, applied by TCRdb to the RACE reads, yields one record per CDR3 protein. The authors' filters were not applied to this entry. The sample lists 70,000 to 85,000 distinct CDR3 sequences, over 6.5% seen once, with 1.5% in the top ten. Study conclusions and caveats: Following DPC sensitization, TCRs present above 1 in 1000 frequency showed no change.

The time point is: healthy volunteer bleed at 6 weeks. Whole blood, unfractionated, served as the material for total RNA extraction. The origin of this receptor is a male donor in good health. Some clones in this sample may be carry-over from other donors' samples. The rearrangement joins TRBV7-2 to TRBJ2-5; perhaps TRBD2 as D (6 bases). Sample: whole blood. In DNA form, the CDR3 reads TGTGCCAGCAGCCGAGCCGGGAGCGAAGAGACCCAGTGCTTC. It translates to CASSRAGSEETQCF.